Listed below are T cell receptor beta chains from one sample, sequenced in a study of blood T cells in healthy people across ages. TCRdb re-called the 5' RACE reads through MiXCR, storing one row per CDR3 protein. The data contain 800,000 to 1,300,000 distinct CDR3 sequences, about 23% of them singletons. These data also featured in a second study, about T cells of mothers and their children.

The sequenced sample was blood. The receptors originated from a girl aged 2 to 10 in good health. The CDR3 runs from the conserved cysteine through the conserved F or W. The D gene is left open where the match is weak. Only part of the rows carry a size: once, few, many, or a class if the clone is expanded.

v_call	j_call	clone_size	d_call	cdr3_aa	cdr3_nt
TRBV28	TRBJ1-2	many	NA	CASSPQGNYGYTF	TGTGCCAGCAGTCCCCAGGGGAACTATGGCTACACCTTC
TRBV6-4	TRBJ2-6	NA	NA	CASSGGDSRPGANVLTF	TGTGCCAGCAGTGGGGGGGACAGTCGCCCTGGGGCCAACGTCCTGACTTTC
TRBV6-1	TRBJ2-5	NA	NA	CASSERMVGVAQETQYF	TGTGCCAGCAGTGAAAGAATGGTGGGGGTCGCCCAAGAGACCCAGTACTTC
TRBV20-1	TRBJ2-1	few	NA	CSAIPVGSYNEQFF	TGCAGTGCTATCCCGGTGGGCTCCTACAATGAGCAGTTCTTC
TRBV29-1	TRBJ2-7	NA	TRBD2	CSGLGAGETYEQYF	TGCAGCGGCCTGGGAGCGGGGGAAACCTACGAGCAGTACTTC
TRBV7-9	TRBJ1-3	few	NA	CASSFWAGNTIYF	TGTGCCAGCAGCTTTTGGGCTGGAAACACCATATATTTT
TRBV7-9	TRBJ2-6	few	NA	CASSPLRAGANVLTF	TGTGCCAGCAGCCCTCTTCGGGCTGGGGCCAACGTCCTGACTTTC
TRBV29-1	TRBJ2-1	few	NA	CSVGLSNEQFF	TGCAGCGTTGGCCTATCAAATGAGCAGTTCTTC
TRBV20-1	TRBJ2-2	few	TRBD1	CSARDGQGASRELFF	TGCAGTGCTAGAGATGGACAGGGGGCTTCCCGGGAGCTGTTTTTT
TRBV4-3	TRBJ1-1	NA	NA	CASSQSTGRTEAFF	TGCGCCAGCAGCCAGAGTACCGGGCGCACTGAAGCTTTCTTT